This T cell receptor (beta chain) was captured in a study of blood T cell repertoires in COVID-19. Study-level information: The United States, Italy and Spain supplied acute and convalescent COVID-19 samples. T cells, B-cell-depleted T cells, or PBMCs supplied cDNA or gDNA.

Germline CDR1 is MNHEY and CDR2 is SVGAGI. Trimming left V 6 bases short and J 4 bases short, with 9 bases between. The CDR3 length is 12 residues. Original data processing: Reference gene primers were amplified, and this amplification served to estimate nucleated cell counts. Libraries were prepared by immunoSEQ multiplex PCR; TCRdb keeps only in-frame clonotypes and omits some of them. V and J calls and clone size are those listed in that table; D and trimming were worked out from the DNA. The table lists 61,000 or so clones, about four fifths of them singletons, with approximately 3.4% in the top ten.

This TCR derives from an elderly woman with acute or convalescent COVID-19. The genes are TRBV6-5 and TRBJ1-2, with D hard to call. The sample consisted of peripheral blood. In DNA, the CDR3 is TGTGCCAGCAGGTCAGGTACCTATGGCTACACCTTC. Encoded protein: CASRSGTYGYTF.